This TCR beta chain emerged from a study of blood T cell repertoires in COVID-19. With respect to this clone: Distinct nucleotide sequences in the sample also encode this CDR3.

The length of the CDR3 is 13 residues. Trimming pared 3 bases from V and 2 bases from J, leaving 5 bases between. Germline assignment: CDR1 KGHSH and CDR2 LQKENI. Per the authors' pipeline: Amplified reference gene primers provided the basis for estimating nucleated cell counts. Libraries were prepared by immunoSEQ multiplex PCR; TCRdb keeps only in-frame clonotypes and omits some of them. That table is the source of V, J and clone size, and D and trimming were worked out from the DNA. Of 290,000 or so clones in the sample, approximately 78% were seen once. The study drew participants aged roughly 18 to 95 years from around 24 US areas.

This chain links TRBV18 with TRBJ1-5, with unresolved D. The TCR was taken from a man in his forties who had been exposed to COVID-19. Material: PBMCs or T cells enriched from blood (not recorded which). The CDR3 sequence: CASSPGGNQPQHF. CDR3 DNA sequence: TGTGCCAGCTCACCCGGGGGCAATCAGCCCCAGCATTTT.